The 10 T cell receptor beta chains below were found in one sample sequenced in a study of OX40 agonist ivuxolimab in advanced cancers. Library method: the immunoSEQ multiplex PCR assay. TCRdb retrieved this table from immuneACCESS and kept in-frame rearrangements only. Not all clones are present; in checked studies, unresolved V genes account for under half, and no reason is known for the remainder. The sample includes about 59,000 clones, with around 92% observed a single time. The ten largest clones take up around 20% of the sample. Sample: CD4+ or CD8+ T cells sorted from blood, taken in a trial of the OX40 agonist ivuxolimab. These receptors were collected from an adult with an advanced solid tumor such as melanoma, head and neck, liver or kidney cancer.

This chain connects TRBV9 to TRBJ1-5; possible D gene TRBD1, 6 bases. From germline, CDR1 is SGDLS and CDR2 YYNGEE. The CDR3 is 15 residues long. V was shortened by 4 bases and J by 4 bases, with 15 bases between the two germline ends. The CDR3 here is CASSTAGGLNQPQHF. The DNA of the CDR3 is TGTGCCAGCAGCACGGCGGGGGGGCTGAATCAGCCCCAGCATTTT.

J is TRBJ2-6 and V is TRBV30, with 10 bases lining up with TRBD1. Germline assignment: CDR1 GTSNPN and CDR2 SVGIG (reference sequence). V dropped 0 bases and J dropped 5; count of bases not matched to a gene: 7. This CDR3 region has 17 residues. CDR3 sequence (DNA): TGTGCCTGGAGTGTGGGGACAGGGGACGTCTGGGCCAACGTCCTGACTTTC. Protein product: CAWSVGTGDVWANVLTF.

The genes are TRBV27 and TRBJ1-4; D is unclear. The germline V gene has CDR1 MNHEY and CDR2 SMNVEV (reference sequence). Trimming cost V 3 bases and J 8 bases, with 13 bases left between them. The CDR3 covers 14 residues. CDR3 bases: TGTGCCAGCAGTTTCAGACAATCGAGGGAAAAACTGTTTTTT. This sequence encodes CASSFRQSREKLFF.

The CDR3 spells CASSDLTWGESDTQYF. CDR3 nucleotide sequence: TGTGCCAGCAGTGATTTAACCTGGGGGGAGTCAGATACGCAGTATTTT. V is TRBV6-1 and J is TRBJ2-3, with D possibly TRBD2 on 6 matching bases. Trimming took 3 bases from V and 4 from J, leaving 17 bases between them. Germline V gene data show CDR1 as MNHNS and CDR2 as SASEGT. CDR3 size: 16 residues.

The rearrangement joins TRBV27 to TRBJ2-5; either TRBD1 or TRBD2 may supply D (5 bases each). Germline CDR1 reads MNHEY; CDR2 reads SMNVEV (reference sequence). Trimming removed 1 base at V and 6 bases at J, with 21 bases between. CDR3 length: 17 amino acids. The CDR3 DNA follows: TGTGCCAGCAGTTTATATCGGGGCCAGGGCTCATTAAAGACCCAGTACTTC. Its translation: CASSLYRGQGSLKTQYF.

This rearrangement joins TRBV4-2 to TRBJ2-7; TRBD2 matches 10 bases. Losses at the gene ends were 1 base for V and 2 bases for J; bases not matched to a gene: 5. Germline CDR1 and CDR2: LGHNA and YNFKEQ. CDR3 length: 16 residues. CDR3 region: CASSQGQAGGPYEQYV. The CDR3 bases are TGTGCCAGCAGCCAAGGTCAAGCGGGAGGGCCCTACGAGCAGTACGTC.

The chain joins TRBV19 to TRBJ1-5; a weak D match, TRBD1 (6 bases). The V end was cut by 4 bases, the J end by 1 base, with 14 bases between. The germline V gene encodes CDR1 LNHDA and CDR2 SQIVND (reference sequence). The CDR3 sequence is 16 residues long. The CDR3 DNA reads as TGTGCCAGTAGTACCCTTGGGACATTGAGCAATCAGCCCCAGCATTTT. It yields the protein CASSTLGTLSNQPQHF.

This chain links TRBV28 with TRBJ2-7; D is unresolved. Germline CDR1 reads MDHEN; CDR2 reads SYDVKM. The CDR3 spans 15 residues. The V end lost 3 bases, the J end lost 2 bases, and 14 bases lay between the germline ends. The CDR3 DNA sequence: TGTGCCAGCAGTTTTAATGTAGTTGGGACCTACGAGCAGTACTTC. Translated, it gives CASSFNVVGTYEQYF. Full variable domain (rest looked up from reference TRBV28 and TRBJ2-7): DVKVTQSSRYLVKRTGEKVFLECVQDMDHENMFWYRQDPGLGLRLIYFSYDVKMKEKGDIPEGYSVSREKKERFSLILESASTNQTSMYLCASSFNVVGTYEQYFGPGTRLTVT.

The chain couples TRBV20-1 to TRBJ2-1; D not certain. Germline CDR1 is DFQATT and CDR2 is SNEGSKA (reference sequence). The CDR3 sequence is 11 residues long. V was cut by 0 bases and J by 10 bases, with 7 bases left in between. The CDR3 DNA reads as TGCAGTGCTAGAGATTGGCGGGAGCAGTTCTTC. Translation: CSARDWREQFF.

The chain combines TRBV4-3 with TRBJ2-1, with 11 positions matching TRBD2. The germline V gene encodes CDR1 LGHNA and CDR2 YSLEER. The V gene end was trimmed by 0 bases and the J gene end by 4 bases; junction bases not matched to a gene: 11. The CDR3 loop spans 19 amino acids. The CDR3: CASSQEWATSGISYNEQFF. For the CDR3, the DNA is TGCGCCAGCAGCCAAGAGTGGGCGACTAGCGGGATAAGTTACAATGAGCAGTTCTTC.